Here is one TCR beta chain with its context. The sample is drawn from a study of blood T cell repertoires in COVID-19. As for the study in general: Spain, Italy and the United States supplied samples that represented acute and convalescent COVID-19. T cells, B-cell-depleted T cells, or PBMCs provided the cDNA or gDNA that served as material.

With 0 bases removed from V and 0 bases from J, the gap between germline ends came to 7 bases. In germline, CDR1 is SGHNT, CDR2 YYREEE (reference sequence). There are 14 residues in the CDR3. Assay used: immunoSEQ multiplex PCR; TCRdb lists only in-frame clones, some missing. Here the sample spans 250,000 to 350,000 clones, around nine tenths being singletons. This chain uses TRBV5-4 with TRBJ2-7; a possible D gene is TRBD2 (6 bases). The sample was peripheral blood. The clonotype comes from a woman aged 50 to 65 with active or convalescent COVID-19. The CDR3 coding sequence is TGTGCCAGCAGCTTGGCTAGCGACTCCTACGAGCAGTACTTC. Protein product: CASSLASDSYEQYF. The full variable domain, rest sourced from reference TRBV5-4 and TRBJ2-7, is ETGVTQSPTHLIKTRGQQVTLRCSSQSGHNTVSWYQQALGQGPQFIFQYYREEENGRGNFPPRFSGLQFPNYSSELNVNALELDDSALYLCASSLASDSYEQYFGPGTRLTVT.